This entry features one T cell receptor (beta chain) sequence. This sample is part of a study of blood T cell repertoires in COVID-19. The method was immunoSEQ multiplex PCR; TCRdb's version includes in-frame clones alone and lacks a portion of them. The data show around 150,000 clones, with around 85% seen just once and 9.5% to 11% held by the top ten. The CDR3 runs 12 residues. Trimming took off 8 bases at V and 11 bases at J, with 15 bases between the two ends. This sequence was found in a man between 60 and 75 years old with active or convalescent COVID-19. The genes are TRBV12-3 or TRBV12-4 and TRBJ1-4, with D perhaps matching TRBD1 (5 bases). The sample was peripheral blood. CDR3 sequence reads: CASGGGTGKLFF. CDR3 DNA sequence: TGTGCCAGCGGCGGGGGAACGGGGAAACTGTTTTTT.